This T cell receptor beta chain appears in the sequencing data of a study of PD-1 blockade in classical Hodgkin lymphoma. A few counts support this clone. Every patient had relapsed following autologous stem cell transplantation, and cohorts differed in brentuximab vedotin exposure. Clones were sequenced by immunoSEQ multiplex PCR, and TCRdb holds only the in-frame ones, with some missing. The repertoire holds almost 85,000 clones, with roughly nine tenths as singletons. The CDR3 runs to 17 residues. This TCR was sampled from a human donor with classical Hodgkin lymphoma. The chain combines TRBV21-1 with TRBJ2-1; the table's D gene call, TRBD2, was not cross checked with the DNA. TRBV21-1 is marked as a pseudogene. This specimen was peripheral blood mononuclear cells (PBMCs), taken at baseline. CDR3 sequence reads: CASSKFRIGSSYNEQFF. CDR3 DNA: TGTGCCAGCAGCAAATTTCGGATCGGGAGCTCCTACAATGAGCAGTTCTTC.